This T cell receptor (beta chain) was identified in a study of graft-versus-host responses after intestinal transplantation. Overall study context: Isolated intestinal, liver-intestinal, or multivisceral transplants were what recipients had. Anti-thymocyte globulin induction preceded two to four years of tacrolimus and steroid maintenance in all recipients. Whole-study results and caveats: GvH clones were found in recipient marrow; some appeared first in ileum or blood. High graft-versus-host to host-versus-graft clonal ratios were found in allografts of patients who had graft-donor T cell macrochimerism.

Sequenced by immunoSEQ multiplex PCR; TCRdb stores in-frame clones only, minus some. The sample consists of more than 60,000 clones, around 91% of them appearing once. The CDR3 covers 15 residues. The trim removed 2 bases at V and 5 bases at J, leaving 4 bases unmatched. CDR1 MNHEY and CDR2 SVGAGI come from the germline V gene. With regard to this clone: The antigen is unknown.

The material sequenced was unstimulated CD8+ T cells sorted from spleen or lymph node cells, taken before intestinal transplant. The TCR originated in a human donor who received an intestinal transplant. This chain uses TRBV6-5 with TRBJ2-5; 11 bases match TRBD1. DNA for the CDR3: TGTGCCAGCAGTTACGCGGACAGGGGGCCGGAGACCCAGTACTTC. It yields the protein CASSYADRGPETQYF.